A single sample gave rise to the 28 T cell receptor beta chains below, sequenced in a study of blood T cells in healthy people across ages. Primed by a sample-barcoded 5' primer and a J-beta primer mix, a second PCR proceeded for roughly 6 to 12 cycles. TCRdb recomputed calls from the 5' RACE reads with MiXCR, one row per CDR3 protein. The data contain about 830,000 distinct CDR3 sequences, less than 80% of them singletons. Sequencing used blood. These receptors were taken from a man aged 25-45 years in good health.

The chain links TRBV5-5 to TRBJ2-3; 7 bases line up with TRBD1. CDR3 length: 19 amino acids. V trimming: 0 bases; J trimming: 6 bases; junction bases outside the gene matches: 19. Germline-derived CDR1 and CDR2 are SGHKS and YYEKEE (reference sequence). The CDR3 is CASSLATGFNRGVLDTQYF. CDR3 coding DNA: TGTGCCAGCAGCTTGGCCACCGGTTTCAACAGGGGAGTACTGGATACGCAGTATTTT.

The sample holds many counts of this clonotype. The chain carries TRBV4-3 and TRBJ2-3; TRBD1 aligns across 10 bases. V dropped 1 base and J dropped 4; count of bases not matched to a gene: 11. CDR1 is LGHNA, CDR2 YSLEER, per germline. This CDR3 has 18 amino acids. CDR3 DNA: TGCGCCAGCAGCCAAGGAGACGCTGGACAGGGGGTTTCAGATACGCAGTATTTT. It yields the protein CASSQGDAGQGVSDTQYF.

This chain joins TRBV27 and TRBJ1-5; D is unclear. The V gene lost 3 bases and the J gene lost 6 bases, with 18 bases spanning the gap. CDR3 length: 16 amino acids. CDR1 is MNHEY and CDR2 is SMNVEV in the germline V gene (reference sequence). CDR3 sequence: CASSFFWAPDAQPQHF. The CDR3 nucleotides are TGTGCCAGCAGTTTCTTCTGGGCCCCCGATGCTCAGCCCCAGCATTTT.

In this sample, this clonotype turned up a few times. The J gene is TRBJ2-1, the V gene TRBV7-9, with 10 bases identical to TRBD1. The CDR3 covers 16 residues. V trimming: 1 base; J trimming: 5 bases; junction bases outside the gene matches: 5. Germline V lookup: CDR1 SEHNR, CDR2 FQNEAQ (reference sequence). The CDR3 is CASSLGLDRGDNEQFF. CDR3 bases: TGTGCCAGCAGCTTAGGATTGGACAGGGGGGACAATGAGCAGTTCTTC.

This clonotype was detected once. The CDR3 spells CASSQDAETSAKNIQYF. The CDR3 coding sequence is TGTGCCAGCAGCCAAGATGCAGAAACTTCAGCCAAAAACATTCAGTACTTC. This chain connects TRBV4-2 to TRBJ2-4; D gene ambiguous. The CDR3 runs to 17 residues. V lost 0 bases to trimming and J lost 0 bases, with 12 bases between them. Germline assignment: CDR1 LGHNA and CDR2 YNFKEQ.

This chain connects TRBV4-3 to TRBJ2-5, with 7 bases identical to TRBD1. The V gene's germline CDR1 is LGHNA and CDR2 YSLEER. The CDR3 loop spans 15 amino acids. The V segment lost 0 bases and the J segment 5 bases; nucleotides outside the gene matches: 6. The CDR3 region is CASSQERGRSETQYF. As DNA, the CDR3 is TGCGCCAGCAGCCAAGAAAGGGGGCGGTCGGAGACCCAGTACTTC.

V and J are TRBV6-1 and TRBJ1-6, with TRBD1 matching 8 bases. With V trimmed by 11 bases and J by 2 bases, 8 bases remained unmatched. Germline V gene data show CDR1 as MNHNS and CDR2 as SASEGT. This CDR3 spans 15 amino acids. The CDR3 DNA reads TGTGCCGGCCCAGGGGGCGCCGCCTATAATTCACCCCTCCACTTT. Translating gives CAGPGGAAYNSPLHF.

This chain links TRBV20-1 with TRBJ2-7; D may be TRBD1 (6 bases). V dropped 3 bases and J dropped 1 base, with 19 bases sitting between them. Germline V lookup: CDR1 DFQATT, CDR2 SNEGSKA (reference sequence). This CDR3 is 16 amino acids long. CDR3 nucleotide sequence: TGCAGTGCTAGCCCGTACCAACAGGGTTTGTCCTACGAGCAGTACTTC. It is translated as CSASPYQQGLSYEQYF.

The chain couples TRBV29-1 to TRBJ2-4; 8 bases are a match to TRBD2. CDR3 size: 15 residues. The germline V gene has CDR1 SQVTM and CDR2 ANQGSEA. V shed 7 bases and J 1 base; nucleotides not matched to a gene: 9. As DNA, the CDR3 is TGCAGCGCCGCGGGGGGTCTAACCGCCAAAAACATTCAGTACTTC. Translating it yields CSAAGGLTAKNIQYF.

There are a few counts of this clonotype. J is TRBJ2-4 and V is TRBV7-2, with 12 nucleotides matching TRBD2. The J call may be wrong; the DNA end is better matched by TRBJ2-7. The V gene's germline CDR1 is SGHTA and CDR2 FQGNSA. CDR3 length: 15 amino acids. Here the CDR3 DNA reads TGTGCCAGCAGCTTAGCGTCACTAGCGGGGGGCGAGCAGTACTTC. This codes for CASSLASLAGGEQYF.

The table lists this clonotype with a count of one. The CDR3 bases are TGTGCCAGCAGCCCCCTTCCCAGGGCTCGGGAGCAGTACTTC. Protein product: CASSPLPRAREQYF. The chain joins TRBV3-1 to TRBJ2-7; TRBD1 might be the D (5 bases). Germline CDR1 is LGHDT and CDR2 is YNNKEL (reference sequence). The CDR3 extends over 14 amino acids. With 4 bases removed from V and 7 bases from J, the gap between germline ends came to 17 bases.

In this sample, this clonotype turned up many times. The J gene is TRBJ2-3, the V gene TRBV6-6, with 8 nucleotides matching TRBD1. V trimming: 5 bases; J trimming: 3 bases; junction bases outside the gene matches: 4. Germline V CDR1 and CDR2: MNHNY, SVGAGI (reference sequence). CDR3 length equals 14 residues. The CDR3 sequence: CASSNGQGTDTQYF. CDR3 nucleotides: TGTGCCAGCAGTAACGGACAGGGAACAGATACGCAGTATTTT.

This clonotype was seen only once. The chain joins TRBV12-3 or TRBV12-4 to TRBJ1-1; the D is unclear. The CDR3 contains 14 residues. Trimming removed 7 bases at V and 1 base at J, with 13 bases between. CDR3 in amino acids: CASTLMGGNTEAFF. The CDR3 nucleotides read TGTGCCAGCACCTTAATGGGAGGGAACACTGAAGCTTTCTTT.

The genes are TRBV7-2 and TRBJ2-1; TRBD2 agrees at 9 bases. Per germline, CDR1 SGHTA and CDR2 FQGNSA. The CDR3 totals 16 residues. V gave up 5 bases and J gave up 3 bases; unmatched junction bases: 8. The CDR3 loop reads CASSATLAGFYNEQFF. The CDR3 nucleotides are TGTGCCAGCAGCGCGACGCTAGCGGGGTTCTACAATGAGCAGTTCTTC.

The genes are TRBV5-4 and TRBJ1-2, with D possibly being TRBD1 (6 bases). The germline CDR1 and CDR2 sequences are SGHNT and YYREEE (reference sequence). V lost 3 bases and J 4 bases, leaving 19 bases between the germline ends. This CDR3 has 16 residues. In DNA, the CDR3 is TGTGCCAGCAGCTCTAACCCCGGGACACCAACCTATGGCTACACCTTC. Translating it yields CASSSNPGTPTYGYTF.

The chain couples TRBV13 to TRBJ1-4; D possibly corresponds to TRBD1 (5 bases). The V end lost 4 bases, the J end lost 0 bases, and 9 bases lay between the germline ends. Germline-derived CDR1 and CDR2 are PRHDT and FYEKMQ (reference sequence). The CDR3 has 15 amino acids. CDR3 loop: CASSWGGATNEKLFF. In nucleotides, the CDR3 is TGTGCCAGCAGCTGGGGGGGGGCAACTAATGAAAAACTGTTTTTT.

The chain uses TRBV20-1 and TRBJ2-7; 10 nucleotides agree with TRBD1. Germline assignment: CDR1 DFQATT and CDR2 SNEGSKA (reference sequence). Germline trimming cut 5 bases from V and 4 bases from J; bases unmatched to any gene: 8. CDR3 size: 14 residues. The CDR3 nucleotides read TGCAGTGCTGGAATGGGACAGGGGAGATACGAGCAGTACTTC. This sequence encodes CSAGMGQGRYEQYF.

The chain employs TRBV10-3 and TRBJ2-7, with TRBD1 identical over 7 bases. Germline lookup yields CDR1 ENHRY and CDR2 SYGVKD. The CDR3 contains 13 residues. Trimming removed 10 bases from V and 0 bases from J; junction bases left unmatched: 6. This CDR3 is CASGQAVSYEQYF. CDR3 bases: TGTGCCAGCGGACAGGCTGTCTCCTACGAGCAGTACTTC.

This clonotype showed up just a few times. This chain joins TRBV14 and TRBJ2-1; 12 bases agree with TRBD1. With 3 bases clipped from V and 7 bases from J, the junction kept 7 bases outside the gene matches. The CDR3 has 16 residues. Germline CDR1 is SGHDN and CDR2 is FVKESK. The CDR3 DNA reads as TGTGCCAGCAGCCACGGACGGGACAGGGGGCTAAATGAGCAGTTCTTC. Translated: CASSHGRDRGLNEQFF.

The chain has TRBV7-2 and TRBJ2-3; D is uncertain. CDR1 and CDR2 from the germline V gene are SGHTA and FQGNSA. V was cut by 4 bases and J by 5 bases, with 13 bases left in between. This CDR3 has 14 residues. The CDR3 DNA reads TGTGCCAGCAGCTCCCCTTCCTTTGTAGATACGCAGTATTTT. It yields the protein CASSSPSFVDTQYF.

The rearrangement uses TRBV27 and TRBJ2-1, with 8 bases matching TRBD2. The CDR3 is made up of 15 amino acids. Unmatched junction bases numbered 16, after V lost 8 bases and J lost 10 bases. Germline lookup yields CDR1 MNHEY and CDR2 SMNVEV (reference sequence). In DNA form, the CDR3 reads TGTGCCAGCTCTCACGCGGGGGGCGCGGCCTACGAGCAGTTCTTC. It yields the protein CASSHAGGAAYEQFF.

V gene TRBV27 combines with J gene TRBJ1-6; weak D call: TRBD1 (6 bases). CDR1 is MNHEY, CDR2 SMNVEV, per germline (reference sequence). V was clipped by 8 bases and J by 5 bases, with 13 bases between them. CDR3 length equals 14 residues. CDR3 loop: CASGTRGHNSPLHF. CDR3 nucleotides: TGTGCCAGCGGCACCAGGGGCCATAATTCACCCCTCCACTTT.

V is TRBV7-2 and J is TRBJ2-7; 7 bases match TRBD1. From germline, CDR1 is SGHTA and CDR2 FQGNSA. Trimming removed 5 bases from V and 0 bases from J; junction bases left unmatched: 7. The CDR3 loop spans 15 amino acids. The CDR3 spells CASSPTGTVSYEQYF. Here the CDR3 DNA reads TGTGCCAGCAGCCCTACCGGGACAGTCTCCTACGAGCAGTACTTC. The variable domain in full, completed from reference TRBV7-2 and TRBJ2-7, reads GAGVSQSPSNKVTEKGKDVELRCDPISGHTALYWYRQSLGQGLEFLIYFQGNSAPDKSGLPSDRFSAERTGGSVSTLTIQRTQQEDSAVYLCASSPTGTVSYEQYFGPGTRLTVT.

As for this clonotype: The germline gene is not matched at one end of the junction; a read error may be the cause. The rearrangement links TRBV6-1 to TRBJ2-7; D is ambiguous. The V gene's germline CDR1 is MNHNS and CDR2 SASEGT. The CDR3 totals 11 residues. The CDR3 spells CASINSHEQYF. DNA of the CDR3: TGTGCCAGCATCAACTCCCACGAGCAGTACTTC.

Worth noting for this clonotype: The junction shows a germline mismatch at one end, possibly a read error. V and J are TRBV4-3 and TRBJ2-5; no clear D gene. The V gene's germline CDR1 is LGHNA and CDR2 YSLEER. The CDR3 sequence is 13 residues long. The CDR3 sequence: CASSQDTQETRYF. CDR3 nucleotides: TGCGCCAGCAGCCAAGATACCCAAGAGACCCGGTACTTC.

This clonotype was observed a few times. The rearrangement links TRBV7-8 to TRBJ2-6; D is perhaps TRBD1 (6 bases). This CDR3 contains 15 residues. Germline CDR1 reads SGHVS; CDR2 reads FQNEAQ. V dropped 3 bases and J dropped 3 bases, with 9 bases sitting between them. The CDR3, as DNA: TGTGCCAGCAGCTTTCAGGGGCTTGGGGCCAACGTCCTGACTTTC. This gives the protein CASSFQGLGANVLTF.

CDR3: CASSQGTVYGYTF. DNA for the CDR3: TGTGCCAGCAGTCAAGGGACAGTCTATGGCTACACCTTC. The chain recombines TRBV6-2 or TRBV6-3 with TRBJ1-2; 7 bases map to TRBD1. Per germline, CDR1 MNHEY and CDR2 SVGEGT. This CDR3 has 13 amino acids. V was pared by 5 bases and J by 4 bases, with 4 bases of the junction left unmatched.

This clonotype was detected ten times or more. This chain links TRBV9 with TRBJ1-2; D is undetermined. Trimming removed 1 base at V and 8 bases at J, with 9 bases between. The CDR3 covers 12 residues. Germline CDR1 is SGDLS and CDR2 is YYNGEE. CDR3 bases: TGTGCCAGCAGCGTATTAAGCGGCGGCTACACCTTC. This translates into CASSVLSGGYTF.